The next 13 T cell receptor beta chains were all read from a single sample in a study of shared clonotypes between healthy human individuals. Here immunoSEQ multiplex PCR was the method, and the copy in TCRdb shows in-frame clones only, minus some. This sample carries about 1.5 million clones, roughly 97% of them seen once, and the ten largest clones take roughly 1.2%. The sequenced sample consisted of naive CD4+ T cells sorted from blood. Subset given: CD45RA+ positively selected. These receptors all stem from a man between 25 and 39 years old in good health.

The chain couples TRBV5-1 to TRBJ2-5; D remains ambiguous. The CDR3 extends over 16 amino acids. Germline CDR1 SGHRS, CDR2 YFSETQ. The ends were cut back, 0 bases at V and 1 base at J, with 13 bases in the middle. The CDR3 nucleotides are TGCGCCAGCAGCTTGGTTTCGGTCAGTCTCCAAGAGACCCAGTACTTC. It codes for CASSLVSVSLQETQYF.

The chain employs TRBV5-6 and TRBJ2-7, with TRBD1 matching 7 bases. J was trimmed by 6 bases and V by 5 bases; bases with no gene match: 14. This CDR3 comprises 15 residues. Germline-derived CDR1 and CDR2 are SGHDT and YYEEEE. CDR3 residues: CASSHGRGTRLEQYF. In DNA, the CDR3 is TGTGCCAGCAGTCACGGCAGGGGGACCCGGCTCGAGCAGTACTTC.

The CDR3 DNA reads as TGTGCCAGTAGTATCTTAGGGATCCGGACAGATACGCAGTATTTT. Residues: CASSILGIRTDTQYF. The V call is TRBV19, the J call TRBJ2-3; D remains ambiguous. The CDR3 contains 15 residues. The germline CDR1 and CDR2 sequences are LNHDA and SQIVND (reference sequence). V lost 3 bases, J lost 3 bases, and 13 bases lay in between.

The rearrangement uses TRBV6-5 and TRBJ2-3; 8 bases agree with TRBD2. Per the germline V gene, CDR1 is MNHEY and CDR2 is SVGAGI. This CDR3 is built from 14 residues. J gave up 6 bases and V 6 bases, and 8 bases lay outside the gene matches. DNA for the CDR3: TGTGCCAGCAGGACACGGGGGGGAAGGGATACGCAGTATTTT. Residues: CASRTRGGRDTQYF.

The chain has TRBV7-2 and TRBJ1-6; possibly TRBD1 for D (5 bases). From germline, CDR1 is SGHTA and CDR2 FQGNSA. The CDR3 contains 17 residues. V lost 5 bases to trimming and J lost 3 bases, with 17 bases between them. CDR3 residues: CASSASGLAHYNSPLHF. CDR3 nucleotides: TGTGCCAGCAGCGCATCGGGACTCGCCCACTATAATTCACCCCTCCACTTT. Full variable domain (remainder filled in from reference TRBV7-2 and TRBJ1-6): GAGVSQSPSNKVTEKGKDVELRCDPISGHTALYWYRQSLGQGLEFLIYFQGNSAPDKSGLPSDRFSAERTGGSVSTLTIQRTQQEDSAVYLCASSASGLAHYNSPLHFGNGTRLTVT.

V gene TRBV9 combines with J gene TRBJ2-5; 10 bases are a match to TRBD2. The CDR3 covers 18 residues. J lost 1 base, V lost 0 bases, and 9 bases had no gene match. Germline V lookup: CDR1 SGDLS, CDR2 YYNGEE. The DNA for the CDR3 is TGTGCCAGCAGCGTAGGTCTAGCGGGAGACCTGGGCCAAGAGACCCAGTACTTC. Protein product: CASSVGLAGDLGQETQYF.

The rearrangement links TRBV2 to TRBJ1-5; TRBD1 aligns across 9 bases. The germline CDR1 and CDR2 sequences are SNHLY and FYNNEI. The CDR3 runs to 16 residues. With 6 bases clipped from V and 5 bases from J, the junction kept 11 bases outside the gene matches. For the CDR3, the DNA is TGTGCCAGCAGACCCGATAGGACAGGGGTAGATCAGCCCCAGCATTTT. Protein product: CASRPDRTGVDQPQHF.

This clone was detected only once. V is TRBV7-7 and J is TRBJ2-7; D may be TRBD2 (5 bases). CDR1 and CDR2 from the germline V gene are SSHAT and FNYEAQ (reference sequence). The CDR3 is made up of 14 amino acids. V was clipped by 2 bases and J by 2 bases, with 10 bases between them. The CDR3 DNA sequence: TGTGCCAGCAGCTTACATGAGGGAACCTACGAGCAGTACTTC. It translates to CASSLHEGTYEQYF.

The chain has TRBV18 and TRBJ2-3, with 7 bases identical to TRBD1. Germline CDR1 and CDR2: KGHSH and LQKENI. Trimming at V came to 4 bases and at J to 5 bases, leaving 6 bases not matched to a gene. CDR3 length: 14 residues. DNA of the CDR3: TGTGCCAGCTCACTGACAGGGTTGAGAGATACGCAGTATTTT. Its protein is CASSLTGLRDTQYF. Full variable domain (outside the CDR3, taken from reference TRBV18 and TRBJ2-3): NAGVMQNPRHLVRRRGQEARLRCSPMKGHSHVYWYRQLPEEGLKFMVYLQKENIIDESGMPKERFSAEFPKEGPSILRIQQVVRGDSAAYFCASSLTGLRDTQYFGPGTRLTVL.

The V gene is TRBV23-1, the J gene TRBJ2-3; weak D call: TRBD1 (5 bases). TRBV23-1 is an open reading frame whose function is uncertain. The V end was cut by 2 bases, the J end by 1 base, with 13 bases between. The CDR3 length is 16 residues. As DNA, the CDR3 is TGCGCCAGCAGTCAACTAGGGGTCTGGGGCACAGATACGCAGTATTTT. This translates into CASSQLGVWGTDTQYF.

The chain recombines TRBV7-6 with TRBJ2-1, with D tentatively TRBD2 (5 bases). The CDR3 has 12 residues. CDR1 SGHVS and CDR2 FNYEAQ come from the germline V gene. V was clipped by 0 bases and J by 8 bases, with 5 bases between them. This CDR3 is CASSLARDEQFF. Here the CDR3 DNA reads TGTGCCAGCAGCTTAGCGAGGGATGAGCAGTTCTTC.

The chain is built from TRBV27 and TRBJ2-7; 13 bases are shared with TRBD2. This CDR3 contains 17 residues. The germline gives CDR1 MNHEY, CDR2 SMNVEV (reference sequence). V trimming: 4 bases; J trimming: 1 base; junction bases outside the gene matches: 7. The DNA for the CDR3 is TGTGCCAGCAGTTACGGACTAGCGGGAGTTGGGTCCTACGAGCAGTACTTC. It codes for CASSYGLAGVGSYEQYF.

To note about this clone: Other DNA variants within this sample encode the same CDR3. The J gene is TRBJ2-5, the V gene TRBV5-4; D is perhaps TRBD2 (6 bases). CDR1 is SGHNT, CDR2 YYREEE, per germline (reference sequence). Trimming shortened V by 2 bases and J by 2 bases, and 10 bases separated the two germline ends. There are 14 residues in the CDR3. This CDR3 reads CASSLGGVQETQYF. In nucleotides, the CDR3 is TGTGCCAGCAGCTTAGGAGGGGTACAAGAGACCCAGTACTTC.